In its sample, the clone carrying this T cell receptor delta chain is large (0.1 to 1%). The same CDR3 can be traced to other DNA sequences in this sample. The data originate from a study of gamma-delta T cells after stem cell transplantation. TCRdb re-called the RT-PCR reads using CATT. The sample gives some 2,900 delta-chain clones, approximately 2.7% of which show up once; about a fifth is in the top ten. Per the germline V gene, CDR1 is GEAIGNYY and CDR2 is EKD. This CDR3 region has 14 residues. Trimming took 0 bases from V and 1 from J, leaving 8 bases between them. The specimen was gamma-delta T cells. The receptor was derived from a human donor. It is not recorded whose cells these are; they may come from a transplant donor. The chain combines TRDV2 with TRDJ1, with D tentatively TRDD3 (6 bases). The chain's CDR3 is CACDTWGFTDKLIF. Written as DNA, the CDR3 is TGTGCCTGTGACACCTGGGGGTTCACCGATAAACTCATCTTT.